The clone carrying this T cell receptor (beta chain) was seen just once. Some clones are missing from TCRdb's copy, which holds only in-frame ones; the method was immunoSEQ multiplex PCR. The sample has about 280,000 clones; around 92% are singletons. The sample belongs to a study of blood T cell repertoires in COVID-19. About the study: T cells, B-cell-depleted T cells, or PBMCs supplied cDNA or gDNA.

J was trimmed by 2 bases and V by 2 bases; bases with no gene match: 9. Germline assignment: CDR1 SGHNT and CDR2 YENEEA. The CDR3 has 17 amino acids. Followed longitudinally, the Seattle patients had been enrolled during active infection. The sample comprised peripheral blood. The chain links TRBV11-3 to TRBJ2-1, with TRBD1 identical over 7 bases. This TCR derives from a woman under 40 with COVID-19, enrolled during active disease. The CDR3 protein is CASSLPLSGQTYNEQFF. The CDR3 DNA reads TGTGCCAGCAGCTTACCACTCTCGGGACAGACCTACAATGAGCAGTTCTTC.